This TCR beta chain was documented in a study of blood T cell repertoires in COVID-19. Study as a whole: From the United States, Italy and Spain came samples of acute and convalescent COVID-19. Sources were T cells, B-cell-depleted T cells, or PBMCs; the material itself was cDNA or gDNA.

This CDR3 spans 16 amino acids. Looked up from germline, CDR1 is LGHDT and CDR2 is YNNKEL (reference sequence). The ends lost 0 bases at V and 3 bases at J; junction bases unmatched: 6. Generated by immunoSEQ multiplex PCR, the TCRdb table keeps only in-frame clones and is missing some. In the table there are around 130,000 clones, roughly 72% of which are singletons. Sequenced sample: peripheral blood. This clonotype originated in a human donor in a cohort sampled during active COVID-19. The V gene is TRBV3-1 (or the pseudogene TRBV3-2), the J gene TRBJ2-3; 7 nucleotides align to TRBD2. The CDR3 protein is CASSQEFQGGTDTQYF. CDR3 coding DNA: TGTGCCAGCAGCCAAGAGTTTCAGGGAGGGACAGATACGCAGTATTTT.